The present entry profiles one TCR beta chain with its context. What it binds is unknown. The data derive from a study of shared clonotypes between healthy human individuals. Findings and caveats of the study: Estimated richness values were generally larger in naive subsets than in memory subsets.

TCRdb's copy holds only in-frame clones and misses some; the assay was immunoSEQ multiplex PCR. The sample has about 660,000 clones; under 80% are singletons. The clonotype originates from a woman in her twenties or thirties in good health. The sample consisted of memory CD4+ T cells sorted from blood. Specified subset: CD45RA-negative fraction.

In DNA form, the CDR3 reads TGTGCCATCAGTGATGGGCAGACTAATGAAAAACTGTTTTTT. This encodes CAISDGQTNEKLFF. This rearrangement joins TRBV10-3 to TRBJ1-4; D gene uncertain. The CDR3 extends over 14 amino acids. Germline CDR1 is ENHRY and CDR2 is SYGVKD. V lost 3 bases to trimming and J lost 2 bases, with 7 bases between them.